This record looks at one T cell receptor beta chain sequence and its context. Antigen specificity is unknown. This sample stems from a study of shared clonotypes between healthy human individuals. In the study overall: A couple of female and a few male donors aged 18 to 49 were enrolled. Each donor had three CD4 naive, three CD4 memory, two CD8 naive and one CD8 memory plate.

CDR1 and CDR2 (germline): SNHLY, FYNNEI. V lost 8 bases and J lost 7, with 21 bases in between. This CDR3 is 15 amino acids long. Naivety among CD8 cells was defined by CD45RO negativity and positive CCR7 selection, thereby excluding terminally differentiated effector memory CD45RA+ cells. Each cell subset's genomic DNA was divided evenly among several immunoSEQ plates. Clones were sequenced by immunoSEQ multiplex PCR, and TCRdb holds only the in-frame ones, with some missing. The table lists millions of clones, about 93% of them singletons. Whole-study results and caveats: Measured sharing among donors was expected to vary with sequencing depth.

Sequenced input: naive CD8+ T cells from PBMCs. This clonotype was sampled from a man younger than 35 in good health. Some clones in this sample may be carry-over from other donors' samples. This chain connects TRBV2 to TRBJ2-1, with D perhaps matching TRBD2 (5 bases). The CDR3 sequence is CASLFGLHPSNEQFF. The CDR3, as DNA: TGTGCCAGCCTCTTCGGACTCCACCCGTCAAATGAGCAGTTCTTC.